Below, 19 T cell receptor beta chains from the same sample are listed, as sequenced in a study of response to subunit inactivated influenza vaccine. In TCRdb, the RT-PCR reads were re-called with MiXCR into one record per CDR3 protein. The sample records 530,000 or so distinct CDR3 sequences, less than 30% being singletons. The material sequenced was CD4+ T cells sorted from PBMCs, taken around 5 days after vaccination. Receptor source: a man aged 50-59 years who received an inactivated influenza vaccine.

To note about this clonotype: A clone one base away is much larger, so this may be a read error. J is TRBJ2-7 and V is TRBV4-2; D uncertain. The CDR3 loop spans 13 amino acids. In germline, CDR1 is LGHNA, CDR2 YNFKEQ. CDR3 nucleotides: TGTGCCTGCAGCCAAGGGTTCTCCTACGAGCAGTACTTC. Its translation is CACSQGFSYEQYF.

This clonotype was seen more than once but under ten times. The chain employs TRBV6-1 and TRBJ1-5; no clear D. V lost 5 bases to trimming and J lost 1 base, with 12 bases between them. Germline CDR1 MNHNS, CDR2 SASEGT. This CDR3 contains 15 residues. CDR3 region: CASSRLPLSNQPQHF. For the CDR3, the DNA is TGTGCCAGCAGTCGACTCCCCCTAAGCAATCAGCCCCAGCATTTT.

This chain links TRBV7-9 with TRBJ1-2; TRBD1 is a possible D gene (5 bases). Germline CDR1 is SEHNR and CDR2 is FQNEAQ (reference sequence). The V gene lost 0 bases and the J gene lost 4 bases, with 15 bases spanning the gap. The CDR3 is 16 amino acids. DNA of the CDR3: TGTGCCAGCAGCTTAGCGTCGGGGCTGCAGCCCTATGGCTACACCTTC. Translated, it gives CASSLASGLQPYGYTF. Supplemented by reference TRBV7-9 and TRBJ1-2, the full variable domain reads DTGVSQNPRHKITKRGQNVTFRCDPISEHNRLYWYRQTLGQGPEFLTYFQNEAQLEKSRLLSDRFSAERPKGSFSTLEIQRTEQGDSAMYLCASSLASGLQPYGYTFGSGTRLTVV.

V and J are TRBV7-2 and TRBJ2-3, with 12 bases lining up with TRBD2. With V trimmed by 4 bases and J by 8 bases, 7 bases remained unmatched. Germline values: CDR1 SGHTA, CDR2 FQGNSA. The CDR3 consists of 15 residues. As DNA, the CDR3 is TGTGCCAGCAGCTCGACTAGCGGGGGCCTTGGTACGCAGTATTTT. It yields the protein CASSSTSGGLGTQYF.

The rearrangement links TRBV7-2 to TRBJ2-2, with D maybe TRBD2 (5 bases). CDR1 and CDR2 from the germline V gene are SGHTA and FQGNSA. The CDR3 is made up of 14 amino acids. Trimming stripped 4 bases from V and 4 bases from J, with 10 bases between. In DNA, the CDR3 is TGTGCCAGCAGCTGGGAGCGGTCCACCGGGGAGCTGTTTTTT. Translated, it gives CASSWERSTGELFF.

This clonotype was counted a few times. The rearrangement joins TRBV6-5 to TRBJ2-5, with D possibly matching TRBD2 (6 bases). The CDR3 has 14 amino acids. The V and J ends lost 2 bases and 5 bases respectively, with 12 bases between them. The germline CDR1 and CDR2 sequences are MNHEY and SVGAGI. CDR3 sequence (DNA): TGTGCCAGCAGTTACCGGGAGAGGAGGGAGACCCAGTACTTC. Translated: CASSYRERRETQYF.

The chain couples TRBV6-5 to TRBJ1-6; D is uncertain. V lost 0 bases, J lost 7 bases, and 10 bases lay in between. In germline, CDR1 is MNHEY, CDR2 SVGAGI. This CDR3 spans 15 amino acids. The CDR3 DNA reads TGTGCCAGCAGTTACTCCGCCCGGAGAAATTCACCCCTCCACTTT. Translated, it gives CASSYSARRNSPLHF.

V usage is TRBV9 and J usage is TRBJ2-1; 8 bases fit TRBD2. Germline trimming cut 0 bases from V and 12 bases from J; bases unmatched to any gene: 8. The CDR3 is 14 residues long. Germline V gives CDR1 SGDLS, CDR2 YYNGEE. For the CDR3, the DNA is TGTGCCAGCAGCGTAGTAGCCAGCGGGGGCGTGCAGTTCTTC. Translated, it gives CASSVVASGGVQFF.

This clonotype was seen repeatedly, ten times or more. This chain connects TRBV7-6 to TRBJ2-5; no clear D. Between the trimmed V and J ends, which lost 5 bases and 3 bases, there was a span of 13 bases. The CDR3 length is 14 residues. CDR1 is SGHVS, CDR2 FNYEAQ, per germline. CDR3 nucleotides: TGTGCCAGCAGCCCAAAGCCCCGGGAAGAGACCCAGTACTTC. Residues: CASSPKPREETQYF.

This chain links TRBV5-1 with TRBJ2-7; perhaps D is TRBD1 or TRBD2 (6 bases each). The CDR3 is made up of 15 amino acids. Trimming pared 0 bases from V and 1 base from J, leaving 11 bases between. CDR1 SGHRS and CDR2 YFSETQ come from the germline V gene. As DNA, the CDR3 is TGCGCCAGCAGCTTGGGGGGGGCTGATTCCTACGAGCAGTACTTC. Translated: CASSLGGADSYEQYF. Complete variable domain (other parts from reference TRBV5-1 and TRBJ2-7): KAGVTQTPRYLIKTRGQQVTLSCSPISGHRSVSWYQQTPGQGLQFLFEYFSETQRNKGNFPGRFSGRQFSNSRSEMNVSTLELGDSALYLCASSLGGADSYEQYFGPGTRLTVT.

The V and J genes are TRBV7-3 and TRBJ2-5, with TRBD2 matching over 7 bases. Germline trimming cut 5 bases from V and 1 base from J; bases unmatched to any gene: 7. The germline CDR1 and CDR2 sequences are SGHTA and FQGTGA. The CDR3 length is 15 residues. The CDR3 protein is CASSPASGIQETQYF. The DNA for the CDR3 is TGTGCCAGCAGCCCGGCAAGCGGGATCCAAGAGACCCAGTACTTC. Supplemented by reference TRBV7-3 and TRBJ2-5, the full variable domain reads GAGVSQTPSNKVTEKGKYVELRCDPISGHTALYWYRQSLGQGPEFLIYFQGTGAADDSGLPNDRFFAVRPEGSVSTLKIQRTERGDSAVYLCASSPASGIQETQYFGPGTRLLVL.

This clonotype turned up a few times. This chain links TRBV6-1 with TRBJ2-1; D might be TRBD2 (6 bases). The V end was cut by 5 bases, the J end by 8 bases, with 13 bases between. Germline V gives CDR1 MNHNS, CDR2 SASEGT. This CDR3 has 13 residues. The CDR3 DNA follows: TGTGCCAGCAGTCGGGGGAATTCGGATGAGCAGTTCTTC. It specifies CASSRGNSDEQFF.

This chain joins TRBV27 and TRBJ2-7, with TRBD2 matching over 13 bases. Trimming removed 5 bases from V and 6 bases from J; junction bases left unmatched: 7. Looked up from germline, CDR1 is MNHEY and CDR2 is SMNVEV (reference sequence). This CDR3 contains 15 residues. CDR3 bases: TGTGCCAGCAGTATCGGACTAGCGGGAGAGGGCGAGCAGTACTTC. It yields the protein CASSIGLAGEGEQYF.

This clonotype showed up just a few times. V and J are TRBV10-3 and TRBJ1-4; tentative D call: TRBD1 (6 bases). V lost 4 bases and J lost 7, with 19 bases in between. From germline, CDR1 is ENHRY and CDR2 SYGVKD. There are 16 residues in the CDR3. CDR3 amino acids: CAISGSPTGTTEKLFF. CDR3 nucleotide sequence: TGTGCCATCAGTGGGTCCCCGACAGGAACGACTGAAAAACTGTTTTTT.

Only a few counts were recorded for this clonotype. The V gene is TRBV7-9, the J gene TRBJ2-1; tentatively, D is TRBD2 (5 bases). Germline V CDR1 and CDR2: SEHNR, FQNEAQ (reference sequence). This CDR3 is built from 15 residues. V was pared by 6 bases and J by 2 bases, with 14 bases between. In nucleotides, the CDR3 is TGTGCCAGCAGTCTCCCGAGCGGCACCTACAATGAGCAGTTCTTC. Protein product: CASSLPSGTYNEQFF. Full variable domain (rest looked up from reference TRBV7-9 and TRBJ2-1): DTGVSQNPRHKITKRGQNVTFRCDPISEHNRLYWYRQTLGQGPEFLTYFQNEAQLEKSRLLSDRFSAERPKGSFSTLEIQRTEQGDSAMYLCASSLPSGTYNEQFFGPGTRLTVL.

This clonotype was seen only a few times. CDR3 amino acids: CSARSGSATNEKLFF. The CDR3 DNA reads as TGCAGTGCTAGGTCTGGTTCCGCAACTAATGAAAAACTGTTTTTT. V usage is TRBV20-1 and J usage is TRBJ1-4, with D uncertain. The length of the CDR3 is 15 residues. Trimming removed 3 bases from V and 0 bases from J, with 11 bases in between. Germline CDR1 and CDR2: DFQATT and SNEGSKA (reference sequence).

This clonotype was observed a few times. This chain connects TRBV29-1 to TRBJ2-5; no definite D call. The CDR3 is 13 residues long. V was pared by 2 bases and J by 5 bases, with 12 bases between. Germline V CDR1 and CDR2: SQVTM, ANQGSEA. In nucleotides, the CDR3 is TGCAGCGTTGAAAGCATGGGTACGGAGACCCAGTACTTC. This translates into CSVESMGTETQYF.

This clonotype was detected a few times. The chain uses TRBV20-1 and TRBJ1-5; tentatively, D is TRBD1 (5 bases). The CDR3 has 15 residues. V lost 2 bases, J lost 5 bases, and 16 bases lay in between. In germline, CDR1 is DFQATT, CDR2 SNEGSKA (reference sequence). The CDR3 here is CSARRGGRVDQPQHF. Written as DNA, the CDR3 is TGCAGTGCTAGAAGGGGCGGAAGAGTGGATCAGCCCCAGCATTTT.

This clonotype has ten or more counts. The chain links TRBV6-1 to TRBJ1-5; D remains unclear. The CDR3 contains 15 residues. Trimming stripped 8 bases from V and 0 bases from J, with 14 bases between. From germline, CDR1 is MNHNS and CDR2 SASEGT. For the CDR3, the DNA is TGTGCCAGCGCCTTGATGGCATATAGCAATCAGCCCCAGCATTTT. Translated: CASALMAYSNQPQHF.